The entry below describes one T cell receptor beta chain. The sample is drawn from a study of blood T cell repertoires in COVID-19. Study-level background: COVID-19 samples collected from the United States, Italy and Spain covered acute and convalescent phases. Sample material is recorded as cDNA or gDNA derived from T cells, B-cell-depleted T cells, or PBMCs.

Patients from Seattle were sampled longitudinally, starting during active infection. Original processing notes: Reference gene primer amplification gave nucleated cell count estimates. Here immunoSEQ multiplex PCR was the method, and the copy in TCRdb shows in-frame clones only, minus some. That table furnishes V, J and clone size, whereas the DNA furnished D and trimming. This table holds some 120,000 clones, approximately 74% found once. This CDR3 region has 12 residues. CDR1 is SGHDT and CDR2 is YYEEEE in the germline V gene. The rearrangement joins TRBV5-6 to TRBJ2-7, with TRBD1 identical over 9 bases. This sequence was found in an older man with COVID-19, enrolled during active disease. The sample was peripheral blood. As DNA, the CDR3 is TGTGCCAGCAGCTTCGGGACAGGGCGTTTTGAGGTC. It yields the protein CASSFGTGRFEV.